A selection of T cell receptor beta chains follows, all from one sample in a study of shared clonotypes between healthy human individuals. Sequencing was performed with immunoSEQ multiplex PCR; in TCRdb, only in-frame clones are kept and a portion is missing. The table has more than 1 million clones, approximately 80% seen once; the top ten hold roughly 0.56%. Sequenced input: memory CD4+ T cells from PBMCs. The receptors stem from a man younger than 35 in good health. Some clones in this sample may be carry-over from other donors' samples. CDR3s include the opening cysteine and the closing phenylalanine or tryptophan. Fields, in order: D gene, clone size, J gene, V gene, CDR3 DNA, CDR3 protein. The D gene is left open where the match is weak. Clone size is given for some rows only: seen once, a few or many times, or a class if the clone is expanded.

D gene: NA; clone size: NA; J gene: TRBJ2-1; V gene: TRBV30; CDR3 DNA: TGTGCCTGGGGGCCGGGGCGGGTGGATGAGCAGTTCTTC; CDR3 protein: CAWGPGRVDEQFF
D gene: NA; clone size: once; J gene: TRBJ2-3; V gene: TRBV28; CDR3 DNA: TGTGCCAGCAGTTCACAGAGACGCACAGATACGCAGTATTTT; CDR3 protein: CASSSQRRTDTQYF
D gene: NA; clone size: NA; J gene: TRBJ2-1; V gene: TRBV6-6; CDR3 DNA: TGTGCCAGCAGTTCCGGTGTGGTTGAGCAGTTCTTC; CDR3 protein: CASSSGVVEQFF
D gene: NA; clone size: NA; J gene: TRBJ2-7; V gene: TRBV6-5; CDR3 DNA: TGTGCCAGCAAAACTTCCGGGGGCTCCTACGAGCAGTACTTC; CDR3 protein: CASKTSGGSYEQYF
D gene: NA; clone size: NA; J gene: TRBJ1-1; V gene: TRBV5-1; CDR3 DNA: TGCGCCAGCAGCAGTAGGGAGGGGAACACTGAAGCTTTCTTT; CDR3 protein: CASSSREGNTEAFF
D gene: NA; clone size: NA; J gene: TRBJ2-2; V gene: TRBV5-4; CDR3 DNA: TGTGCCAGCAGCCGACCCGGGACCCTGAACACCGGGGAGCTGTTTTTT; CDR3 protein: CASSRPGTLNTGELFF
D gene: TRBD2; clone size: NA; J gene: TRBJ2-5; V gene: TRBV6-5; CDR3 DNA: TGTGCCAGCAGTCCAACGACTAGCGGGCACGAGACCCAGTACTTC; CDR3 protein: CASSPTTSGHETQYF
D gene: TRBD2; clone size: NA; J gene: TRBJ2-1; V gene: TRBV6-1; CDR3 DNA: TGTGCCAGCAGTGGTGGACAGGAAACCGCCAGCGGGAGGGCCAATGAGCAGTTCTTC; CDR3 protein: CASSGGQETASGRANEQFF
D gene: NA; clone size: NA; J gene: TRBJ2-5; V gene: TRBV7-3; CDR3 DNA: TGTGCCAGCAGCTTATCACAACAAGAGACCCAGTACTTC; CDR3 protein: CASSLSQQETQYF
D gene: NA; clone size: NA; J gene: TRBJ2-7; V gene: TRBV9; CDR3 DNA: TGTGCCAGCAGCCCCCGTGGGGCTGGCGAGCAGTACTTC; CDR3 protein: CASSPRGAGEQYF
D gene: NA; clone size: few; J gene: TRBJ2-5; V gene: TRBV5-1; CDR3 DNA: TGCGCCAGCAGCTCGGGACTGAGGGAGACCCAGTACTTC; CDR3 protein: CASSSGLRETQYF
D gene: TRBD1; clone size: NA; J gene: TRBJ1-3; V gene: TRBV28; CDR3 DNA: TGTGCCAGCAGTCAGGACAGGATGGGCAACACCATATATTTT; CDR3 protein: CASSQDRMGNTIYF
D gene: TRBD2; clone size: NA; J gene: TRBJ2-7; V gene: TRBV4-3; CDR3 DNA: TGCGCCAGCAGCCAAGGGTCTAGCGGGAGTGCCCCATACGAGCAGTACTTC; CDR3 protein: CASSQGSSGSAPYEQYF
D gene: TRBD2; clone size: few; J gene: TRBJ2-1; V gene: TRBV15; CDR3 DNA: TGTGCCACCAGCAGAGCCCGGGAGGGATACAATGAGCAGTTCTTC; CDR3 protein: CATSRAREGYNEQFF
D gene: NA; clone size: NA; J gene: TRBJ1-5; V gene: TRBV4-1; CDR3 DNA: TGCGCCAGCAGCCAACAGGGGATGGGCAATCAGCCCCAGCATTTT; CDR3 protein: CASSQQGMGNQPQHF
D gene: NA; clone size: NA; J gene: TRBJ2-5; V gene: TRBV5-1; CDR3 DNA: TGCGCCAGCAGCTTGGGCCGGCAGGGGGGCCAAGAGACCCAGTACTTC; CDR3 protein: CASSLGRQGGQETQYF
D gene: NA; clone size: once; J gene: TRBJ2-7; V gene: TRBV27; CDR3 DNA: TGTGCCAGCAGTCTAGCAGGCCTCTCCTACGAGCAGTACTTC; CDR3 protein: CASSLAGLSYEQYF
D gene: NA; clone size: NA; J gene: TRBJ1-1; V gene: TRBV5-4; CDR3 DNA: TGTGCCAGCAGCTTGAGACACACTGAAGCTTTCTTT; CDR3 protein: CASSLRHTEAFF
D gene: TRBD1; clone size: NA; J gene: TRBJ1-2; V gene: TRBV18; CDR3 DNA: TGTGCCAGCTCACCATTGCCTCGGGACAGGGGGGACGGCTACACCTTC; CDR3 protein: CASSPLPRDRGDGYTF
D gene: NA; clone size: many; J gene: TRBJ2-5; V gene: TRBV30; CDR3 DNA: TGTGCCTGGAGTAGCTCCGTCCTAACGACCCAGTACTTC; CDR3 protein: CAWSSSVLTTQYF